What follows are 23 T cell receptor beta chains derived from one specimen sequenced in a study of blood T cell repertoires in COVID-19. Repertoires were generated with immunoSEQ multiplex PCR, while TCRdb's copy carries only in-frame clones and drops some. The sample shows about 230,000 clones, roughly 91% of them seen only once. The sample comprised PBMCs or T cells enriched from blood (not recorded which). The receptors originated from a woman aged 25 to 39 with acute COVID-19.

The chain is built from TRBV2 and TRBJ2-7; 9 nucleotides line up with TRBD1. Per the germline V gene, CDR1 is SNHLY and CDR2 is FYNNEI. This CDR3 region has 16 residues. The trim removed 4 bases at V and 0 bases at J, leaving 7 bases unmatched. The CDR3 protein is CASSAAYRGHSYEQYF. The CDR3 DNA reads TGTGCCAGCAGTGCAGCGTACAGGGGGCACTCCTACGAGCAGTACTTC.

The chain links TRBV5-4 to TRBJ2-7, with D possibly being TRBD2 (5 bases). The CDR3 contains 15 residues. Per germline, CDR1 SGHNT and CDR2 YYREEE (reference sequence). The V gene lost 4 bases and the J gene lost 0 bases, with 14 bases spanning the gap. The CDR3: CASSLTAGSSYEQYF. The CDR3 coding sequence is TGTGCCAGCAGCCTAACTGCTGGGAGCTCCTACGAGCAGTACTTC.

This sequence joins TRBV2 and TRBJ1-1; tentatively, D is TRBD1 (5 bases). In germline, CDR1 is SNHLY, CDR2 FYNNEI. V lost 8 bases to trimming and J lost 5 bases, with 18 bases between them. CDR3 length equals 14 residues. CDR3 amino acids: CASLNEAGGTEAFF. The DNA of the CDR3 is TGTGCCAGCCTCAACGAGGCCGGGGGGACTGAAGCTTTCTTT.

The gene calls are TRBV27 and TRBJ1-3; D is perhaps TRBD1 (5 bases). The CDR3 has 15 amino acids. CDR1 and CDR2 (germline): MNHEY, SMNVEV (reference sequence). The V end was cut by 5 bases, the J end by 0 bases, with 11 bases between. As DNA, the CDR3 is TGTGCCAGCAGTCTCTCAGGGTCCTCTGGAAACACCATATATTTT. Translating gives CASSLSGSSGNTIYF.

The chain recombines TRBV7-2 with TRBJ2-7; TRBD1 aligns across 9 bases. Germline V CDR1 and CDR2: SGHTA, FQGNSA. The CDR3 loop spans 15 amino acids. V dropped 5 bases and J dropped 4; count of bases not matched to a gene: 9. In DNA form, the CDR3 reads TGTGCCAGCAGCCTCGCCGGGACAGGGCCTTACGAGCAGTACTTC. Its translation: CASSLAGTGPYEQYF.

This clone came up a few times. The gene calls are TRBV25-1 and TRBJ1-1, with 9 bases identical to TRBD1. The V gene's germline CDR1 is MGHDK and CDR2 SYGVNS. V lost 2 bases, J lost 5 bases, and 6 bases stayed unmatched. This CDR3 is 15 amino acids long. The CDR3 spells CASSERDRVRTEAFF. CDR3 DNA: TGTGCCAGCAGTGAACGGGACAGGGTAAGGACTGAAGCTTTCTTT. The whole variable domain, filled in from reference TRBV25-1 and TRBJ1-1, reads EADIYQTPRYLVIGTGKKITLECSQTMGHDKMYWYQQDPGMELHLIHYSYGVNSTEKGDLSSESTVSRIRTEHFPLTLESARPSHTSQYLCASSERDRVRTEAFFGQGTRLTVV.

DNA of the CDR3: TGTGCCAGCAGCTTGGGAACAGGGGGCATTGGCTACACCTTC. This codes for CASSLGTGGIGYTF. V gene TRBV5-4 combines with J gene TRBJ1-2; TRBD1 matches 9 bases. From germline, CDR1 is SGHNT and CDR2 YYREEE (reference sequence). Trimming cost V 0 bases and J 7 bases; bases outside gene matches: 4. This CDR3 has 14 residues. The entire variable domain, with the rest obtained from reference TRBV5-4 and TRBJ1-2, is as follows: ETGVTQSPTHLIKTRGQQVTLRCSSQSGHNTVSWYQQALGQGPQFIFQYYREEENGRGNFPPRFSGLQFPNYSSELNVNALELDDSALYLCASSLGTGGIGYTFGSGTRLTVV.

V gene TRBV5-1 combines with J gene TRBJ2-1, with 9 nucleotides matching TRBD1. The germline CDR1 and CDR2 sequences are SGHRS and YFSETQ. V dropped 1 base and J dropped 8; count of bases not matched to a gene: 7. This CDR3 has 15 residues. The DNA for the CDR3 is TGCGCCAGCAGCTTGAGGACAGGGGCCGTAGATGAGCAGTTCTTC. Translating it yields CASSLRTGAVDEQFF. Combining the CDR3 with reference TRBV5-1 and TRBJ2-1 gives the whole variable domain KAGVTQTPRYLIKTRGQQVTLSCSPISGHRSVSWYQQTPGQGLQFLFEYFSETQRNKGNFPGRFSGRQFSNSRSEMNVSTLELGDSALYLCASSLRTGAVDEQFFGPGTRLTVL.

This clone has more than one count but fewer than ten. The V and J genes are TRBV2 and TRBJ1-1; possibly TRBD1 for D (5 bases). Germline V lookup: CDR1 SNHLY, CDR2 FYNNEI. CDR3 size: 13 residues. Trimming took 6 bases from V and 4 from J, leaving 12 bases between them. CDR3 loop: CASSLDKVTEAFF. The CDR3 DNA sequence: TGTGCCAGCAGCCTGGACAAGGTCACTGAAGCTTTCTTT.

Here the CDR3 reads CASSSKSGIGNTIYF. The CDR3 nucleotides are TGTGCCAGCAGCTCGAAGTCAGGGATTGGAAACACCATATATTTT. The chain has TRBV7-9 and TRBJ1-3; TRBD1 is a possible D gene (5 bases). The germline V and J ends were trimmed by 4 bases and 3 bases, with 13 bases remaining between them. This CDR3 is built from 15 residues. Germline V gene sequence: CDR1 SEHNR, CDR2 FQNEAQ (reference sequence).

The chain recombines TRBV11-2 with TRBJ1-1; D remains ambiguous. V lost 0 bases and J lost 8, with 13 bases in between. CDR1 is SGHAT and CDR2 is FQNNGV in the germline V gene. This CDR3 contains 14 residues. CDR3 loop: CASSLDLPGLEAFF. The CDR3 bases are TGTGCCAGCAGCTTAGATCTACCGGGGTTGGAAGCTTTCTTT.

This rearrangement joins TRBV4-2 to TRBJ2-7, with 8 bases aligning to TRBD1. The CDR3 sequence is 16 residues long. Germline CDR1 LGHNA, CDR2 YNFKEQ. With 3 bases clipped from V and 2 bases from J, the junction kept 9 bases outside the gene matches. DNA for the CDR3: TGTGCCAGCAGCCAGGCCGCGACAGGGGTGACCTACGAGCAGTACTTC. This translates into CASSQAATGVTYEQYF.

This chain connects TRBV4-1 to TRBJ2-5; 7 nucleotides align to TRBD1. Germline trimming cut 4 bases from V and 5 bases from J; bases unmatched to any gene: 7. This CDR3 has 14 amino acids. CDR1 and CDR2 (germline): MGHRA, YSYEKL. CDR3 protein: CASSPRTGEETQYF. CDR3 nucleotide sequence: TGCGCCAGCAGCCCCCGGACAGGCGAGGAGACCCAGTACTTC.

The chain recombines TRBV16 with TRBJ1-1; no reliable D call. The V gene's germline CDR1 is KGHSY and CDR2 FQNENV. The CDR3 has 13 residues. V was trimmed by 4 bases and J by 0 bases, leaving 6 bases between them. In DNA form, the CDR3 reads TGTGCCAGCAGCCCCAACATGAACACTGAAGCTTTCTTT. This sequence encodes CASSPNMNTEAFF.

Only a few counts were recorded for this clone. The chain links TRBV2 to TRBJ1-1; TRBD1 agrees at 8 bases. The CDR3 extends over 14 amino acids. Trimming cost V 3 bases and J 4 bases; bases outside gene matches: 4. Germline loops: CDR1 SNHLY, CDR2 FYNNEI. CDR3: CASSDRGRGTEAFF. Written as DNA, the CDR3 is TGTGCCAGCAGTGACAGGGGGCGCGGCACTGAAGCTTTCTTT. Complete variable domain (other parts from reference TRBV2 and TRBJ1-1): EPEVTQTPSHQVTQMGQEVILRCVPISNHLYFYWYRQILGQKVEFLVSFYNNEISEKSEIFDDQFSVERPDGSNFTLKIRSTKLEDSAMYFCASSDRGRGTEAFFGQGTRLTVV.

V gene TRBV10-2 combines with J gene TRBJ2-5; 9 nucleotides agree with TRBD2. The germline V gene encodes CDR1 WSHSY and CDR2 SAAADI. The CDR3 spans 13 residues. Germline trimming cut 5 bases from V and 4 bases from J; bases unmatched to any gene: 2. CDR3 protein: CASSPAGGETQYF. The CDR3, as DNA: TGCGCCAGCAGTCCAGCGGGGGGAGAGACCCAGTACTTC.

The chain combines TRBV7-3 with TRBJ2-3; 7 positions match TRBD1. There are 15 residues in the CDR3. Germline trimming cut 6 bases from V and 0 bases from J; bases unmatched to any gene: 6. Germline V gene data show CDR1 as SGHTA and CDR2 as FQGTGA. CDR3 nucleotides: TGTGCCAGCAGTTGGACAGGCTCTAGCACAGATACGCAGTATTTT. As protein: CASSWTGSSTDTQYF.

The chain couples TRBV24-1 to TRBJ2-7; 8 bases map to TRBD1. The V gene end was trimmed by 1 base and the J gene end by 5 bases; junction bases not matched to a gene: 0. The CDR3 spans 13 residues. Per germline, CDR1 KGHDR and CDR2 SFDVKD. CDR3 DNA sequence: TGTGCCACCAGTGATTTACAGGGGGACGAGCAGTACTTC. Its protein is CATSDLQGDEQYF.

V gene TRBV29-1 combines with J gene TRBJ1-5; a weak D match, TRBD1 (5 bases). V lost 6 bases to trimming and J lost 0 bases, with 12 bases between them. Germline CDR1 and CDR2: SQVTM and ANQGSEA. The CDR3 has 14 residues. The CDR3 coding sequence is TGCAGCGTCGCAGGAGGGACTAGCAATCAGCCCCAGCATTTT. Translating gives CSVAGGTSNQPQHF.

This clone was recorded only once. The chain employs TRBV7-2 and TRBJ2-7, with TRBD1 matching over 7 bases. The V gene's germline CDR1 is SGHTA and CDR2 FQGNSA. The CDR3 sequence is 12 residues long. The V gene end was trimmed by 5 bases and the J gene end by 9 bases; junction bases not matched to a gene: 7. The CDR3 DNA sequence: TGTGCCAGCAGCCTCCGACAGGGCAGGCAGTACTTC. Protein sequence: CASSLRQGRQYF.

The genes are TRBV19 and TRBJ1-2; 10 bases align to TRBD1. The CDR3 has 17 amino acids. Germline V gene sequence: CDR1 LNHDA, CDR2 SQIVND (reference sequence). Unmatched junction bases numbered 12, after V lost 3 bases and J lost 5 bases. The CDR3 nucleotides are TGTGCCAGTAGTATCCCGGGACAGGGGAATTTGTTGTATGGCTACACCTTC. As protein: CASSIPGQGNLLYGYTF.

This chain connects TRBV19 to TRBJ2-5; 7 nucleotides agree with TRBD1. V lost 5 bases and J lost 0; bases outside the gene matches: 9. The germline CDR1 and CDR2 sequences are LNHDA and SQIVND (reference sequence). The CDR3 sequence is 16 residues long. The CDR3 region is CASSPGTDPYQETQYF. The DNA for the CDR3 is TGTGCCAGTAGTCCAGGGACAGACCCGTACCAAGAGACCCAGTACTTC.

The CDR3 spells CASSVQSNTEAFF. CDR3 coding DNA: TGTGCCAGCAGCGTTCAATCGAACACTGAAGCTTTCTTT. The chain uses TRBV9 and TRBJ1-1; no clear D gene. CDR1 is SGDLS and CDR2 is YYNGEE in the germline V gene. The CDR3 totals 13 residues. Trimming cost V 2 bases and J 1 base, with 6 bases left between them.